This TCR beta chain is from a study of blood T cell repertoires in COVID-19. Study information: Some COVID-19 samples were acute and others convalescent; all came from the United States, Italy and Spain. PBMCs, B-cell-depleted T cells, or T cells provided the cDNA or gDNA that made up the material.

The CDR3 is made up of 15 amino acids. Trimming at V came to 6 bases and at J to 3 bases, leaving 9 bases not matched to a gene. Germline V gene lookup returns CDR1 MNHEY and CDR2 SMNVEV (reference sequence). Patients in Seattle were enrolled during active infection, then followed longitudinally. Original data processing: By means of reference gene primer amplification, nucleated cell counts were estimated. Clones were sequenced by immunoSEQ multiplex PCR, and TCRdb holds only the in-frame ones, with some missing. V and J calls and clone size are given by that table; D and trimming were obtained from the DNA. Among 250,000 to 400,000 clones listed, about 90% were seen once.

The TCR was taken from a woman aged 30 to 39 with COVID-19, enrolled during active disease. The V gene is TRBV27, the J gene TRBJ1-1, with 8 bases that match TRBD1. The material sequenced was peripheral blood. CDR3 coding DNA: TGTGCCAGCAGAGACCTCGGACAGGGCTACACTGAAGCTTTCTTT. Its translation: CASRDLGQGYTEAFF.